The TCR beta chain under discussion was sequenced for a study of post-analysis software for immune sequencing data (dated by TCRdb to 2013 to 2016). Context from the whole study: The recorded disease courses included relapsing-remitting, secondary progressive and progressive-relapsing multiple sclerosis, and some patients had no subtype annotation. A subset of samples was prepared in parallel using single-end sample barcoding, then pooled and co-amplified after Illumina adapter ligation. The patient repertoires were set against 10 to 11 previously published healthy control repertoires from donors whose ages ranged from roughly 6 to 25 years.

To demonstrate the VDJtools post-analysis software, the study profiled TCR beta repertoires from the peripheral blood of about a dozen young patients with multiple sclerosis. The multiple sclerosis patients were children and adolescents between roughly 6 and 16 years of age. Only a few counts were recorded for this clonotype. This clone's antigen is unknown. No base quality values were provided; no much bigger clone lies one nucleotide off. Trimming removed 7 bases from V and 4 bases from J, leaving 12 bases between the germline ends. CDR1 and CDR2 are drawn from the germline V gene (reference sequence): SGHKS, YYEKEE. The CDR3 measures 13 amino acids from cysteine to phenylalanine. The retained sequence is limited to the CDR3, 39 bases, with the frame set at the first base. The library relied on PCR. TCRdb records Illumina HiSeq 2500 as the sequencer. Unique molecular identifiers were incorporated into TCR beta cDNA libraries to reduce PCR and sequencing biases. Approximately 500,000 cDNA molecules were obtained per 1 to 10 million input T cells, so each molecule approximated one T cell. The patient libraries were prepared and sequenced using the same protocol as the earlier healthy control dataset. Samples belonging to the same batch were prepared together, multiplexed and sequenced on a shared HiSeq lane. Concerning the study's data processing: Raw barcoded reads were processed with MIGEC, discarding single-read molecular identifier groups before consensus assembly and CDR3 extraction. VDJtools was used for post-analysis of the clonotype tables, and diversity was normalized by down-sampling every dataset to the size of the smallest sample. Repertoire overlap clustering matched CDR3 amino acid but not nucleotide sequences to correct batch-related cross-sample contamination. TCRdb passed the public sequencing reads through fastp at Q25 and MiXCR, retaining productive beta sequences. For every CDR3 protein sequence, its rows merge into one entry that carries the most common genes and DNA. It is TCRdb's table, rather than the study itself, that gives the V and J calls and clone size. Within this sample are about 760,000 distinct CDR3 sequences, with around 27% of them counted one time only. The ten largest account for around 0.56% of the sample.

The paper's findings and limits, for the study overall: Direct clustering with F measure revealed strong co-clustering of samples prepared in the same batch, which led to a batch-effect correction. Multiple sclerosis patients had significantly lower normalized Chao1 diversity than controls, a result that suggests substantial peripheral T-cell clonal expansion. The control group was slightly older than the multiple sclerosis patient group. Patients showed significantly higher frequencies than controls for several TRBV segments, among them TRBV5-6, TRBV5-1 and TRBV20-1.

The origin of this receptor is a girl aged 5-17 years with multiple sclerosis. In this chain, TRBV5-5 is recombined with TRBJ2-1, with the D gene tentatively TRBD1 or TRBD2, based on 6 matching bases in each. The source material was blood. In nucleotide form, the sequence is TGTGCCAGCGGAGGGGGGCCGTACAATGAGCAGTTCTTC. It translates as CASGGGPYNEQFF.